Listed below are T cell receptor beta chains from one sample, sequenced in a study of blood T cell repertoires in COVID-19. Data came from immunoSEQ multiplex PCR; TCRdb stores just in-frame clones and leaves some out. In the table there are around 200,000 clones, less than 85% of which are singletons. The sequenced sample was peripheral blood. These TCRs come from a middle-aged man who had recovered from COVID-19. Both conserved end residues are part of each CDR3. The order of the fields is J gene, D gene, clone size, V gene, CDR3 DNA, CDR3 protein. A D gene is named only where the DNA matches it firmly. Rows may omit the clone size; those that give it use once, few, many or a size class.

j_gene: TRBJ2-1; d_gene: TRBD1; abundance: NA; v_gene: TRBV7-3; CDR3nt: TGTGCCAGCAGCCCAAGAGGACAGGGGGCTGCCTCGGGTGAGCAGTTCTTC; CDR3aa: CASSPRGQGAASGEQFF
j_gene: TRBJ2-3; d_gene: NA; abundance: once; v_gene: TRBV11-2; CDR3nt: TGTGCCAGCACCAAAGAGAGAGAATGGCAGTATTTT; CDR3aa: CASTKEREWQYF
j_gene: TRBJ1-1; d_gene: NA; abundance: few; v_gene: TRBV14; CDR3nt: TGTGCCAGCAGCTTTACCCAGGGGTCTGAAGCTTTCTTT; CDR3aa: CASSFTQGSEAFF
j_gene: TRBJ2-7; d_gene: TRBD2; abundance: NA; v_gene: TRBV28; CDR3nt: TGTGCCAGCAGTCGACTAGCGTTGTACGAGCAGTACTTC; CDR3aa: CASSRLALYEQYF
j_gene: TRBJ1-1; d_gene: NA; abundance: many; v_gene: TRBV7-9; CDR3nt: TGTGCCAGCAGCCCGGGTCATCCAGAAGCTTTCTTT; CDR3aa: CASSPGHPEAFF
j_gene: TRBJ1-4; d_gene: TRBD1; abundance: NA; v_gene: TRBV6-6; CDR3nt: TGTGCCAGCAGTTTAGGACAGGGGGCTGGTGAAAAACTGTTTTTT; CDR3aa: CASSLGQGAGEKLFF
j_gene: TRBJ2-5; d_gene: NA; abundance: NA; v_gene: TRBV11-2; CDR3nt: TGTGCCAGCAGCCAACGCATGCCCCAGGGAAAAGAGACCCAGTACTTC; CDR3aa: CASSQRMPQGKETQYF
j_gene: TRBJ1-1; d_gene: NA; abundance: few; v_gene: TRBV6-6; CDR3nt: TGTGCCAGCACCCCCAGGGGCAGGGCCACCTTT; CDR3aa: CASTPRGRATF
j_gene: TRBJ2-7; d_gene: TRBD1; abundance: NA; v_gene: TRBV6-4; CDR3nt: TGTGCCATTAACAGGGGGCTTAAGGTTTACGAGCAGTACTTC; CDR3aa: CAINRGLKVYEQYF
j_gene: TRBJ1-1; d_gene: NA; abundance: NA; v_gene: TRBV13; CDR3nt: TGTGCCAGCAGCTTAGTTGGAGCAAACACTGAAGCTTTCTTT; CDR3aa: CASSLVGANTEAFF
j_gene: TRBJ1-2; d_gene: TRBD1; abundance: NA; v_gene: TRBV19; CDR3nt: TGTGCCAGTAGTGACAGGGGGCATGGCTACACCTTC; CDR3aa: CASSDRGHGYTF
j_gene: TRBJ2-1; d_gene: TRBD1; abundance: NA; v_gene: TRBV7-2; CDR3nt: TGTGCCAGCAGCCCTAAAGGGCCAGGGGGCTCCGGCTCCTACAATGAGCAGTTCTTC; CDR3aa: CASSPKGPGGSGSYNEQFF
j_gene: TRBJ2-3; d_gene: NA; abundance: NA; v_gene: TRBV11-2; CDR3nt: TGTGCCAGCAGGAAACCCGGGCCCAAGGGGACAGATACGCAGTATTTT; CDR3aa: CASRKPGPKGTDTQYF
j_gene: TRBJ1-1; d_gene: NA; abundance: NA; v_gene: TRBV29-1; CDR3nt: TGCAGCGTTGAAGTTACAAGAACGAACACTGAAGCTTTCTTT; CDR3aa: CSVEVTRTNTEAFF
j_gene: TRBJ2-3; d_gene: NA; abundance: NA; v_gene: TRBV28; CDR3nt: TGTGCCAGCAGTTCAGCGGGTCTTAGCACAGATACGCAGTATTTT; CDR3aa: CASSSAGLSTDTQYF
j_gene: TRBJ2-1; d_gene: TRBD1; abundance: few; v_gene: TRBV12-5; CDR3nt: TGTGCTAGTGGTTTGGGACCGGGACAGGGTCGTTATGAGCAGTTCTTC; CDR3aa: CASGLGPGQGRYEQFF
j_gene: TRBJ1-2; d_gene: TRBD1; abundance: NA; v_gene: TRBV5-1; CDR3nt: TGCGCCAGCAGCTTGGATGGGACAGCATATGGCTACACCTTC; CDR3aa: CASSLDGTAYGYTF
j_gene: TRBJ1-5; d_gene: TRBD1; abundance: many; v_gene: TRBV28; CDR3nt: TGTGCCAGCAGGCCCGGGACAGGGGACAATCAGCCCCAGCATTTT; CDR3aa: CASRPGTGDNQPQHF
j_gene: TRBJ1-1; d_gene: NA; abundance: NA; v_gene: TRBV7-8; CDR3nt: TGTGCCAGCAGCCCGGTAGGTCCGGGGAACACTGAAGCTTTCTTT; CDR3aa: CASSPVGPGNTEAFF
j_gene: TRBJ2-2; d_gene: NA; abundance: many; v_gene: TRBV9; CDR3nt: TGTGCCAGCAGCGTTACAGGGACGAACACCGGGGAGCTGTTTTTT; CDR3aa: CASSVTGTNTGELFF
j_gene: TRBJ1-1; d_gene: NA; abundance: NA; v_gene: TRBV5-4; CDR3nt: TGTGCCAGCAGCCCCAGAGGAGTCTACACTGAAGCTTTCTTT; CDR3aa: CASSPRGVYTEAFF
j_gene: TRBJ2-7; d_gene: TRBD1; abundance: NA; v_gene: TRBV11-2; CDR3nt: TGTGCCAGCAGCTTAGGGCCAGGGGGTTATCTCACAGGCTACGAGCAGTACTTC; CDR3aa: CASSLGPGGYLTGYEQYF
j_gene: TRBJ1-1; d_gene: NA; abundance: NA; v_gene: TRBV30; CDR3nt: TGTGCCTGGAGCCGAACTAGGAGCGGTGAAGCTTTCTTT; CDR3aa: CAWSRTRSGEAFF
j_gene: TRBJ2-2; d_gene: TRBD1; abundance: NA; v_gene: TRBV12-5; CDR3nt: TGTGCTAGTGGTTTGGGGACAGGGGGTTTAGTCGGGGAGCTGTTTTTT; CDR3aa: CASGLGTGGLVGELFF
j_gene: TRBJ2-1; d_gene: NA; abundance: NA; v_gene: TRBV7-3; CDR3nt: TGTGCCAGCAGCTCCGGGATTGTGGGCCTCAATGAGCAGTTCTTC; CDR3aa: CASSSGIVGLNEQFF
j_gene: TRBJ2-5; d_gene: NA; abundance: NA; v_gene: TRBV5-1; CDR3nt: TGCGCCAGCAGCTTGGGACAGCTCCAAGAGACCCAGTACTTC; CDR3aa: CASSLGQLQETQYF
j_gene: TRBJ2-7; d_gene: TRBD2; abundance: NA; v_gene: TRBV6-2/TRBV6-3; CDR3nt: TGTGCCAGCAGCCTCGGACTAGTCCGCGAGCAGTACTTC; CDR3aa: CASSLGLVREQYF
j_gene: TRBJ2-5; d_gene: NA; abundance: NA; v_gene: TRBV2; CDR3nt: TGTGCCAGCAGTGAAGGTCATCAAGAGACCCAGTACTTC; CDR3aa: CASSEGHQETQYF
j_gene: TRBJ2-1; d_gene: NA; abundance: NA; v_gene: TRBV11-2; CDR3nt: TGTGCCAGCAGCTTAGGTAGGGACTCGAACTACAATGAGCAGTTCTTC; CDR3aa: CASSLGRDSNYNEQFF
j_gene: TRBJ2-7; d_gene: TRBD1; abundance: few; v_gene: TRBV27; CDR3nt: TGTGCCAGCAGTTTGTCCAGGGGGCGCCGGGAGCAGTACTTC; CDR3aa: CASSLSRGRREQYF
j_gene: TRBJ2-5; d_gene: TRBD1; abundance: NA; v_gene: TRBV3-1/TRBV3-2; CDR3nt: TGTGCCAGCAGCCACTCTACAGGGGGCCCAGGGACCCAGTACTTC; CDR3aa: CASSHSTGGPGTQYF